Listed here are 22 T cell receptor beta chains from one sample, sequenced in a study of PD-1 blockade in classical Hodgkin lymphoma. The protocol was immunoSEQ multiplex PCR, while the TCRdb copy is restricted to in-frame clones and leaves out a portion. The profile shows almost 85,000 clones, about nine tenths of them singletons. Each of the patients experienced relapse following autologous stem cell transplantation, and their brentuximab vedotin exposure differed. This specimen was peripheral blood mononuclear cells (PBMCs), taken at baseline. These receptors all come from a human donor with classical Hodgkin lymphoma.

The chain carries TRBV28 and TRBJ1-1; no firm D call. V was pared by 7 bases and J by 4 bases, with 13 bases between. In germline, CDR1 is MDHEN, CDR2 SYDVKM. CDR3 length: 13 residues. The CDR3 DNA is TGTGCCAGCAATCGCCGGTGGACCACTGAAGCTTTCTTT. This translates into CASNRRWTTEAFF.

V and J are TRBV2 and TRBJ2-5; 13 bases line up with TRBD2. From germline, CDR1 is SNHLY and CDR2 FYNNEI. This CDR3 has 17 residues. Trimming cost V 6 bases and J 0 bases; bases outside gene matches: 7. The CDR3 DNA reads as TGTGCCAGCAGCTCGATAGGGACTAGCGGGAACCAAGAGACCCAGTACTTC. It translates to CASSSIGTSGNQETQYF. Full variable domain (missing parts from reference TRBV2 and TRBJ2-5): EPEVTQTPSHQVTQMGQEVILRCVPISNHLYFYWYRQILGQKVEFLVSFYNNEISEKSEIFDDQFSVERPDGSNFTLKIRSTKLEDSAMYFCASSSIGTSGNQETQYFGPGTRLLVL.

The rearrangement joins TRBV19 to TRBJ2-3, with D hard to call. Per germline, CDR1 LNHDA and CDR2 SQIVND (reference sequence). The CDR3 has 13 residues. Deletions cut 3 bases from V and 2 bases from J, with 6 bases between. In DNA form, the CDR3 reads TGTGCCAGTAGTATCCTAGTCACAGATACGCAGTATTTT. It yields the protein CASSILVTDTQYF.

The chain employs TRBV4-2 and TRBJ2-1; D not resolved. The CDR3 spans 15 residues. Trimming pared 1 base from V and 3 bases from J, leaving 10 bases between. Germline V lookup: CDR1 LGHNA, CDR2 YNFKEQ. CDR3 nucleotides: TGTGCCAGCAGCCAAGCCCTAGGTAGCTACAATGAGCAGTTCTTC. Encoded protein: CASSQALGSYNEQFF.

The V call is TRBV30, the J call TRBJ1-2, with 8 bases fitting TRBD1. This CDR3 contains 18 residues. CDR1 and CDR2 from the germline V gene are GTSNPN and SVGIG (reference sequence). With 0 bases clipped from V and 2 bases from J, the junction kept 14 bases outside the gene matches. CDR3 DNA sequence: TGTGCCTGGAGTGTACTAGTTGGCAGGGGGCTTGAAAACTATGGCTACACCTTC. Protein: CAWSVLVGRGLENYGYTF.

This chain connects TRBV7-9 to TRBJ1-4; D is possibly TRBD1 (6 bases). Germline V CDR1 and CDR2: SEHNR, FQNEAQ (reference sequence). Trimming left V 5 bases short and J 7 bases short, with 14 bases between. CDR3 length equals 14 residues. CDR3 nucleotides: TGTGCCAGCAGCGGGGGGGCTTTGAGTGAAAAACTGTTTTTT. Amino acid sequence: CASSGGALSEKLFF.

The chain uses TRBV10-3 and TRBJ2-7; D call uncertain. The V end was cut by 4 bases, the J end by 7 bases, with 8 bases between. The CDR3 consists of 11 residues. CDR1 and CDR2 (germline): ENHRY, SYGVKD. CDR3 amino acids: CAISVAQEQYF. The CDR3 DNA sequence: TGTGCCATCAGTGTCGCGCAAGAGCAGTACTTC.

The chain carries TRBV6-5 and TRBJ1-1; no definite D call. Germline assignment: CDR1 MNHEY and CDR2 SVGAGI. V gave up 0 bases and J gave up 11 bases, with 13 bases separating them. The CDR3 contains 13 residues. In DNA, the CDR3 is TGTGCCAGCAGTTACTCGATGGAAGAATTGGCTTTCTTT. It is translated as CASSYSMEELAFF.

This chain joins TRBV27 and TRBJ2-1; 9 bases fit TRBD2. The CDR3 loop spans 13 amino acids. V was pared by 5 bases and J by 15 bases, with 11 bases of the junction left unmatched. Germline V gene lookup returns CDR1 MNHEY and CDR2 SMNVEV (reference sequence). The CDR3 DNA reads as TGTGCCAGCAGTAAAGCGGGAGGATCCAGGGTGTTCTTC. It translates to CASSKAGGSRVFF.

This chain joins TRBV7-6 and TRBJ1-5; D call uncertain. V shed 6 bases and J shed 3 bases, with 6 bases lying between them. CDR1 is SGHVS and CDR2 is FNYEAQ in the germline V gene. This CDR3 has 12 residues. The DNA of the CDR3 is TGTGCCAGCAGTGGGAACAATCAGCCCCAGCATTTT. It codes for CASSGNNQPQHF.

This clone was observed once. The V and J genes are TRBV6-1 and TRBJ1-2; D perhaps matches TRBD1 (6 bases). Germline-derived CDR1 and CDR2 are MNHNS and SASEGT. The CDR3 totals 15 residues. V was cut by 7 bases and J by 0 bases, with 15 bases left in between. The CDR3 coding sequence is TGTGCCAGCAATCTAGGGGACATTCCTAACTATGGCTACACCTTC. Translation gives CASNLGDIPNYGYTF.

The chain links TRBV6-1 to TRBJ1-2; 7 nucleotides line up with TRBD1. The length of the CDR3 is 13 residues. Germline CDR1 MNHNS, CDR2 SASEGT. Losses at the gene ends were 10 bases for V and 4 bases for J; bases not matched to a gene: 9. CDR3 amino acids: CATKLGQPYGYTF. As DNA, the CDR3 is TGTGCCACCAAGTTGGGACAGCCCTATGGCTACACCTTC.

The chain employs TRBV7-9 and TRBJ2-5, with 7 bases that match TRBD1. Unmatched junction bases numbered 6, after V lost 9 bases and J lost 2 bases. Germline CDR1 and CDR2: SEHNR and FQNEAQ (reference sequence). The CDR3 spans 13 residues. As DNA, the CDR3 is TGTGCCAGTGCAGGGACAGATCAAGAGACCCAGTACTTC. Amino acid sequence: CASAGTDQETQYF.

The chain carries TRBV6-5 and TRBJ1-4, with 9 bases lining up with TRBD1. J gave up 9 bases and V 6 bases, and 8 bases lay outside the gene matches. From germline, CDR1 is MNHEY and CDR2 SVGAGI. The CDR3 has 14 residues. The DNA for the CDR3 is TGTGCCAGCAGGGGGACAGGGCGGACGCAAAAACTGTTTTTT. This gives the protein CASRGTGRTQKLFF.

The table lists this clone with a few counts. V is TRBV29-1 and J is TRBJ2-6, with D perhaps given as TRBD1 or TRBD2 (5 bases each). The germline V and J ends were trimmed by 7 bases and 0 bases, with 13 bases remaining between them. The CDR3 consists of 15 residues. Germline V gives CDR1 SQVTM, CDR2 ANQGSEA. The CDR3 protein is CSAGTRRSGANVLTF. CDR3 DNA sequence: TGCAGCGCTGGGACCCGACGCTCTGGGGCCAACGTCCTGACTTTC.

The chain couples TRBV11-3 to TRBJ1-2; D is undetermined. Trimming left V 2 bases short and J 2 bases short, with 15 bases between. The CDR3 length is 16 residues. The germline gives CDR1 SGHNT, CDR2 YENEEA. In DNA, the CDR3 is TGTGCCAGCAGCTTAAGGCAGGCCGAAATGAACTATGGCTACACCTTC. This sequence encodes CASSLRQAEMNYGYTF.

The chain links TRBV4-1 to TRBJ2-7; 14 bases line up with TRBD2. The CDR3 extends over 19 amino acids. With 0 bases clipped from V and 1 base from J, the junction kept 8 bases outside the gene matches. The germline V gene encodes CDR1 MGHRA and CDR2 YSYEKL. This chain's CDR3 is CASSQDPTSGRAASYEQYF. The CDR3 DNA follows: TGCGCCAGCAGCCAAGATCCGACTAGCGGGAGGGCCGCGTCCTACGAGCAGTACTTC.

The rearrangement joins TRBV19 to TRBJ2-7; no firm D call. The ends were cut back, 5 bases at V and 2 bases at J, with 10 bases in the middle. Germline-derived CDR1 and CDR2 are LNHDA and SQIVND (reference sequence). This CDR3 has 13 amino acids. This CDR3 is CASSGQSTYEQYF. The CDR3 nucleotides are TGTGCCAGTAGTGGCCAGTCGACCTACGAGCAGTACTTC.

V and J are TRBV25-1 and TRBJ2-2; D remains ambiguous. The CDR3 has 15 amino acids. CDR1 and CDR2 from the germline V gene are MGHDK and SYGVNS. V was trimmed by 8 bases and J by 0 bases, leaving 13 bases between them. The CDR3 DNA is TGTGCCAGCCTAGGATTTACCGCGAACACCGGGGAGCTGTTTTTT. Encoded protein: CASLGFTANTGELFF.

The V call is TRBV19, the J call TRBJ1-2; 7 positions agree with TRBD1. CDR3 length: 15 residues. Germline CDR1 is LNHDA and CDR2 is SQIVND (reference sequence). Trimming cost V 4 bases and J 4 bases; bases outside gene matches: 9. The CDR3 bases are TGTGCCAGTAGTACTCGACAGGGTTTGGGCTATGGCTACACCTTC. It specifies CASSTRQGLGYGYTF.

The chain joins TRBV5-5 to TRBJ1-2, with D perhaps matching TRBD1 (5 bases). CDR3 length equals 16 residues. Germline assignment: CDR1 SGHKS and CDR2 YYEKEE (reference sequence). The V end was cut by 0 bases, the J end by 6 bases, with 18 bases between. This CDR3 is CASSLAPQTRVDGYTF. CDR3 nucleotide sequence: TGTGCCAGCAGCTTGGCACCCCAGACCAGGGTGGATGGCTACACCTTC.

The J gene is TRBJ1-1, the V gene TRBV5-1, with a possible D match to TRBD1 (5 bases). CDR3 length equals 17 residues. The ends were cut back, 5 bases at V and 3 bases at J, with 23 bases in the middle. Germline V lookup: CDR1 SGHRS, CDR2 YFSETQ. The CDR3 region has the DNA TGCGCCAGCAGAAGCTTGACTGGGGGGAAGAAGGACACTGAAGCTTTCTTT. Amino acid sequence: CASRSLTGGKKDTEAFF. Looking up the rest from reference TRBV5-1 and TRBJ1-1 gives the full variable domain: KAGVTQTPRYLIKTRGQQVTLSCSPISGHRSVSWYQQTPGQGLQFLFEYFSETQRNKGNFPGRFSGRQFSNSRSEMNVSTLELGDSALYLCASRSLTGGKKDTEAFFGQGTRLTVV.